These 5 T cell receptor beta chains were sequenced from one sample in a study of CD8 T cells in Susac syndrome. It was with random hexamers that roughly 0.45 to 1 ug RNA was reverse transcribed. TCRdb analysed the immunoSEQ multiplex PCR reads with MiXCR anew, one entry per CDR3 protein. There are approximately 120,000 distinct CDR3 sequences in the sample; about 90% occur only once, and approximately 0.13% lies in the top ten. Input material: CD8+ T cells from PBMCs. These receptor sequences come from a human donor in good health.

The V and J genes are TRBV5-1 and TRBJ1-5; TRBD1 might be the D (6 bases). V gave up 0 bases and J gave up 2 bases, with 9 bases separating them. Germline V gene lookup returns CDR1 SGHRS and CDR2 YFSETQ. The CDR3 is made up of 15 amino acids. For the CDR3, the DNA is TGCGCCAGCAGCTTGGGGACAGAAGGCAATCAGCCCCAGCATTTT. Encoded protein: CASSLGTEGNQPQHF.

The rearrangement joins TRBV12-3 or TRBV12-4 to TRBJ1-5; possible D gene TRBD1, 6 bases. The CDR3 is 18 residues long. Trimming removed 3 bases from V and 1 base from J, with 19 bases in between. CDR3 DNA sequence: TGTGCCAGCAGTTTTGCACTCCAGGGGAGGGTAAGCAATCAGCCCCAGCATTTT. It specifies CASSFALQGRVSNQPQHF.

J is TRBJ1-1 and V is TRBV7-6, with D unclear. V dropped 3 bases and J dropped 1 base, with 9 bases sitting between them. The germline gives CDR1 SGHVS, CDR2 FNYEAQ. The CDR3 has 14 amino acids. In DNA form, the CDR3 reads TGTGCCAGCAGCTTCGGGGTATCGAACACTGAAGCTTTCTTT. This gives the protein CASSFGVSNTEAFF.

This chain connects TRBV7-2 to TRBJ1-2; no firm D call. Trimming pared 7 bases from V and 7 bases from J, leaving 16 bases between. The CDR3 consists of 13 residues. Germline lookup yields CDR1 SGHTA and CDR2 FQGNSA. The CDR3 bases are TGTGCCAGCAATCCAGGACCGCTTAGTGGCTACACCTTC. Translated: CASNPGPLSGYTF.

J is TRBJ2-7 and V is TRBV6-2 or TRBV6-3; 8 bases fit TRBD2. This CDR3 has 14 amino acids. V shed 6 bases and J 2 bases; nucleotides not matched to a gene: 6. From germline, CDR1 is MNHEY and CDR2 SVGEGT. CDR3 DNA sequence: TGTGCCAGCAGCATTACTAGCGGCCCCTACGAGCAGTACTTC. This codes for CASSITSGPYEQYF.